The 22 T cell receptor beta chains below all came from one sample that was sequenced in a study of Graves' ophthalmopathy and Graves' hyperthyroidism (dated by TCRdb to 2017 to 2018). Sequencing used an Illumina HiSeq 2000. For repertoire sequencing, the TCR beta CDR3 regions were amplified from RNA transcripts. The first round was an RT-PCR using HTBI primers with the Qiagen OneStep RT-PCR kit, and this first round was followed by a second-round multiplex PCR, then size selection and purification. TCRdb cleaned the public reads at Q25 with fastp, built clones with MiXCR and kept in-frame beta chains. Every CDR3 protein is listed once, alongside the most common genes and DNA of its rows. For this sample the table gives about 740,000 distinct CDR3 sequences, of which roughly two fifths were detected only once. Jointly, the top ten make up 40% to 45% of the sample. Specimen: peripheral blood. These receptors all come from an adult man with Graves' ophthalmopathy.

In this sample, this clonotype turned up many times. The chain recombines TRBV9 with TRBJ1-6; the match to TRBD1 covers 8 bases. V gave up 0 bases and J gave up 8 bases; unmatched junction bases: 10. Germline-derived CDR1 and CDR2 are SGDLS and YYNGEE. The CDR3 consists of 17 residues. The CDR3 sequence: CASSVDGQGRLYSPLHF. CDR3 nucleotides: TGTGCCAGCAGCGTAGACGGACAGGGAAGGTTGTATTCACCCCTCCACTTT.

This chain joins TRBV19 and TRBJ1-2; 9 nucleotides match TRBD1. This CDR3 comprises 13 residues. Germline V gives CDR1 LNHDA, CDR2 SQIVND (reference sequence). With 7 bases clipped from V and 6 bases from J, the junction kept 6 bases outside the gene matches. The CDR3 DNA sequence: TGTGCCAGTACCTTGGGACAGGGTAATGGCTACACCTTC. It translates to CASTLGQGNGYTF.

The chain uses TRBV7-2 and TRBJ2-7; no clear D. The better agreement between TRBJ2-1 and the DNA end casts doubt on the J call. Germline lookup yields CDR1 SGHTA and CDR2 FQGNSA. The CDR3 is 13 residues long. CDR3 sequence reads: CASSPQTYNEQFF. CDR3 nucleotide sequence: TGTGCCAGCAGCCCTCAAACATACAATGAGCAGTTCTTC.

This clonotype has a count of ten or more. The rearrangement links TRBV25-1 to TRBJ2-7; a possible D gene is TRBD2 (5 bases). Germline CDR1 and CDR2: MGHDK and SYGVNS. This CDR3 has 12 amino acids. Trimming left V 8 bases short and J 6 bases short, with 14 bases between. The CDR3: CASSKGVGEQYF. The CDR3 DNA reads as TGTGCCAGCTCTAAGGGAGTCGGCGAGCAGTACTTC.

The genes are TRBV10-3 and TRBJ1-5, with 8 positions matching TRBD1. Germline trimming cut 5 bases from V and 3 bases from J; bases unmatched to any gene: 3. Germline-derived CDR1 and CDR2 are ENHRY and SYGVKD. There are 14 residues in the CDR3. CDR3 nucleotides: TGTGCCATCAGTCAGGGACAGGACAATCAGCCCCAGCATTTT. Protein product: CAISQGQDNQPQHF.

A few counts support this clonotype. The germline gene is not matched at one end of the junction; a read error may be the cause. This chain uses TRBV7-2 with TRBJ1-2; D is ambiguous. CDR3 length equals 14 residues. The germline gives CDR1 SGHTA, CDR2 FQGNSA. CDR3 residues: CASSQAVANYGYTF. DNA for the CDR3: TGCGCCAGCAGCCAAGCCGTGGCTAACTATGGCTACACCTTC.

The rearrangement joins TRBV19 to TRBJ1-2; TRBD1 might be the D (6 bases). The CDR3 spans 14 residues. The germline CDR1 and CDR2 sequences are LNHDA and SQIVND (reference sequence). V lost 5 bases, J lost 5 bases, and 15 bases lay in between. As DNA, the CDR3 is TGTGCCAGTAGTCTACAACAGGGAGGGTATGGCTACACCTTC. This gives the protein CASSLQQGGYGYTF. The entire variable domain, with the rest obtained from reference TRBV19 and TRBJ1-2, is as follows: DGGITQSPKYLFRKEGQNVTLSCEQNLNHDAMYWYRQDPGQGLRLIYYSQIVNDFQKGDIAEGYSVSREKKESFPLTVTSAQKNPTAFYLCASSLQQGGYGYTFGSGTRLTVV.

This chain connects TRBV19 to TRBJ2-7; TRBD1 matches 10 bases. CDR1 and CDR2 (germline): LNHDA, SQIVND (reference sequence). V shed 9 bases, J shed 4 bases, and the junction held 9 bases outside the gene matches. The CDR3 extends over 14 amino acids. CDR3 protein: CASGPGQGTYEQYF. Here the CDR3 DNA reads TGTGCCAGCGGACCGGGACAGGGGACTTACGAGCAGTACTTC.

This clonotype was recorded a few times. The genes are TRBV2 and TRBJ2-7; 10 bases fit TRBD2. From germline, CDR1 is SNHLY and CDR2 FYNNEI. Losses at the gene ends were 8 bases for V and 2 bases for J; bases not matched to a gene: 9. The CDR3 is 15 residues long. Here the CDR3 DNA reads TGTGCCAGCGGCCGCCAACTAGCGGGGACCTACGAGCAGTACTTC. It is translated as CASGRQLAGTYEQYF.

This clonotype was seen a few times. The chain uses TRBV5-1 and TRBJ2-7, with 8 bases lining up with TRBD1. V gave up 4 bases and J gave up 3 bases; unmatched junction bases: 9. This CDR3 spans 15 amino acids. CDR1 and CDR2 from the germline V gene are SGHRS and YFSETQ. The CDR3 bases are TGCGCCAGCAGCATTCAACAGGGGGATTTCTACGAGCAGTACTTC. This encodes CASSIQQGDFYEQYF. Using reference TRBV5-1 and TRBJ2-7 for the parts outside the CDR3, the full variable domain is KAGVTQTPRYLIKTRGQQVTLSCSPISGHRSVSWYQQTPGQGLQFLFEYFSETQRNKGNFPGRFSGRQFSNSRSEMNVSTLELGDSALYLCASSIQQGDFYEQYFGPGTRLTVT.

This chain connects TRBV20-1 to TRBJ2-5, with 7 bases matching TRBD2. There are 13 residues in the CDR3. Germline CDR1 and CDR2: DFQATT and SNEGSKA (reference sequence). Germline trimming cut 6 bases from V and 11 bases from J; bases unmatched to any gene: 15. In nucleotides, the CDR3 is TGCAGTGCCGCAAGCGGGGCGCCAGATACGCAGTACTTC. As protein: CSAASGAPDTQYF.

J is TRBJ1-2 and V is TRBV10-3; D is uncertain. The CDR3 sequence is 13 residues long. CDR1 is ENHRY, CDR2 SYGVKD, per germline. CDR3 DNA: TGTACCAGCAGAGAGGTCGGGAGTTATGGCTACACCTTC. This gives the protein CTSREVGSYGYTF.

This clonotype was seen a few times. The V and J genes are TRBV6-6 and TRBJ1-1, with D tentatively TRBD1 (5 bases). CDR3 length: 15 amino acids. CDR1 and CDR2 (germline): MNHNY, SVGAGI (reference sequence). The V end was cut by 2 bases, the J end by 5 bases, with 15 bases between. CDR3 sequence reads: CASSYGGSLGTEAFF. The DNA for the CDR3 is TGTGCCAGCAGTTACGGGGGATCCTTAGGGACTGAAGCTTTCTTT.

The chain links TRBV12-3 or TRBV12-4 to TRBJ2-6, with D tentatively TRBD1 (6 bases). The CDR3 consists of 18 residues. V was shortened by 7 bases and J by 0 bases, with 19 bases between the two germline ends. The CDR3 bases are TGTGCCAGCACCCGGATGCGACAGGCAAGCTCTGGGGCCAACGTCCTGACTTTC. It encodes CASTRMRQASSGANVLTF.

The chain has TRBV25-1 and TRBJ2-5; perhaps TRBD1 as D (5 bases). The CDR3 spans 15 residues. Germline loops: CDR1 MGHDK, CDR2 SYGVNS. V gave up 6 bases and J gave up 1 base, with 15 bases separating them. The CDR3 DNA sequence: TGTGCCAGCAGCTTAGGTGCGCAGGGCCAAGAGACCCAGTACTTC. It yields the protein CASSLGAQGQETQYF. The full variable domain, its missing parts supplied by reference TRBV25-1 and TRBJ2-5, is EADIYQTPRYLVIGTGKKITLECSQTMGHDKMYWYQQDPGMELHLIHYSYGVNSTEKGDLSSESTVSRIRTEHFPLTLESARPSHTSQYLCASSLGAQGQETQYFGPGTRLLVL.

With respect to this clonotype: This sequence may be a read error, since a much larger clone differs from it by one base. The chain carries TRBV4-1 and TRBJ2-7; D is perhaps TRBD1 (6 bases). Trimming pared 4 bases from V and 2 bases from J, leaving 12 bases between. The length of the CDR3 is 14 residues. Germline values: CDR1 MGHRA, CDR2 YSYEKL. This chain's CDR3 is CASSRETGPYEQYF. CDR3 in DNA: TGCGCCAGCAGCCGAGAAACAGGGCCCTACGAGCAGTACTTC.

This clonotype appeared many times. The rearrangement links TRBV6-6 to TRBJ2-7; a weak D match, TRBD1 (5 bases). V lost 2 bases and J 0 bases, leaving 8 bases between the germline ends. In germline, CDR1 is MNHNY, CDR2 SVGAGI (reference sequence). The CDR3 totals 14 residues. CDR3 in DNA: TGTGCCAGCAGTTACGCCACAGGCTCCTACGAGCAGTACTTC. It specifies CASSYATGSYEQYF.

This clonotype showed up many times. The chain joins TRBV29-1 to TRBJ1-1; D is possibly TRBD1 (6 bases). The germline V gene has CDR1 SQVTM and CDR2 ANQGSEA. The CDR3 length is 14 residues. Trimming took off 7 bases at V and 1 base at J, with 16 bases between the two ends. The chain's CDR3 is CSAPTGTSNTEAFF. The CDR3 DNA is TGCAGCGCCCCCACCGGGACATCGAACACTGAAGCTTTCTTT.

In this sample, this clonotype turned up a few times. V and J are TRBV10-3 and TRBJ2-3, with unresolved D. The CDR3 totals 14 residues. Germline values: CDR1 ENHRY, CDR2 SYGVKD. Deletions cut 2 bases from V and 1 base from J, with 7 bases between. The chain's CDR3 is CAISEGVRTDTQYF. CDR3 sequence (DNA): TGTGCCATCAGTGAGGGTGTCCGCACAGATACGCAGTATTTT.

The chain recombines TRBV11-1 with TRBJ2-7; 7 nucleotides align to TRBD2. From germline, CDR1 is SGHAT and CDR2 FQDESV (reference sequence). The V gene end was trimmed by 3 bases and the J gene end by 2 bases; junction bases not matched to a gene: 16. The CDR3 loop spans 18 amino acids. The CDR3 bases are TGTGCCAGCAGCTTGGTTTCGCGGGAGCGGCCTGGGCCCTACGAGCAGTACTTC. Translating gives CASSLVSRERPGPYEQYF.

This clonotype was counted ten times or more. The V and J genes are TRBV24-1 and TRBJ1-2; 9 bases agree with TRBD1. V trimming: 3 bases; J trimming: 3 bases; junction bases outside the gene matches: 4. CDR1 and CDR2 (germline): KGHDR, SFDVKD. The length of the CDR3 is 15 residues. CDR3 in amino acids: CATSDTRQGDYGYTF. The CDR3 region has the DNA TGTGCCACCAGTGATACCCGACAGGGGGACTATGGCTACACCTTC.

As concerns this clonotype: At one end the junction does not follow the germline gene, possibly because of a read error. The chain uses TRBV10-3 and TRBJ1-2; D remains ambiguous. This CDR3 is built from 15 residues. Germline V gene lookup returns CDR1 ENHRY and CDR2 SYGVKD. DNA of the CDR3: TGTGCCAGCAGTATTGCTCGCACCCTCAACTATGGCTACACCTTC. Its protein product is CASSIARTLNYGYTF.